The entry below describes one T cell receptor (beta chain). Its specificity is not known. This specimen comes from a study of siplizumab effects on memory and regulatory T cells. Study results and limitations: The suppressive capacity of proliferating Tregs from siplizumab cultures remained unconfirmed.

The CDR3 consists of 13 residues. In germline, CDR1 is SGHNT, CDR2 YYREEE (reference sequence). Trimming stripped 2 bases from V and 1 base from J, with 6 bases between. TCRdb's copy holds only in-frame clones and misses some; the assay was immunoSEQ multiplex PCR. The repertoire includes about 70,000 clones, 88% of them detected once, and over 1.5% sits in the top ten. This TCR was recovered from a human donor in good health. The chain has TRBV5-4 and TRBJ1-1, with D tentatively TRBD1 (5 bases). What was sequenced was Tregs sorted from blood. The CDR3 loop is CASSFQGNTEAFF. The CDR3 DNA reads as TGTGCCAGCAGCTTCCAGGGGAACACTGAAGCTTTCTTT.